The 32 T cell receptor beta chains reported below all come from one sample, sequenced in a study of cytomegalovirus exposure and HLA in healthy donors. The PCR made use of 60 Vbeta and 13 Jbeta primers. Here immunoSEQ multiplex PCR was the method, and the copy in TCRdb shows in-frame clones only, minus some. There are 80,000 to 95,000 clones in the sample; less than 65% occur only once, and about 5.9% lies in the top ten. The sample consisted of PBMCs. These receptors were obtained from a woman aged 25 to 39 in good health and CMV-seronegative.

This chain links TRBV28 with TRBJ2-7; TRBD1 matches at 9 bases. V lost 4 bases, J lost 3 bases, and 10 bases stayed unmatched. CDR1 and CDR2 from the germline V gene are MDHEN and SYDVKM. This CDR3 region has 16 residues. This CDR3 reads CASSSSQGAKDYEQYF. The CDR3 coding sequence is TGTGCCAGCAGTTCCTCACAGGGGGCGAAGGACTACGAGCAGTACTTC.

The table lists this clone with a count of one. The CDR3 region has the DNA TGTGCCACCAGCAGAGATATCGGCTACGAGCAGTACTTC. Its translation: CATSRDIGYEQYF. The chain is built from TRBV15 and TRBJ2-7, with unresolved D. The CDR3 covers 13 residues. The germline V gene encodes CDR1 LNHNV and CDR2 YYDKDF (reference sequence). Trimming cost V 0 bases and J 3 bases, with 6 bases left between them.

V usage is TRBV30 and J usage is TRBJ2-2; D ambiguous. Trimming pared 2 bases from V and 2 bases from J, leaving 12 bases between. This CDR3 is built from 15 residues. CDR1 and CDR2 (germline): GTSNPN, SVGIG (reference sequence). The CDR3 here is CAWSRRQVNTGELFF. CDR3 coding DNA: TGTGCCTGGAGTAGGCGCCAGGTCAACACCGGGGAGCTGTTTTTT.

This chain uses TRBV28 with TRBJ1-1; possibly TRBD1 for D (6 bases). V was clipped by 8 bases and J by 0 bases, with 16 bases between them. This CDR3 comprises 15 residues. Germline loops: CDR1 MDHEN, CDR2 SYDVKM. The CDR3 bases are TGTGCCAGCCTAGGCAGCGGGGGCCTGAACACTGAAGCTTTCTTT. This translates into CASLGSGGLNTEAFF.

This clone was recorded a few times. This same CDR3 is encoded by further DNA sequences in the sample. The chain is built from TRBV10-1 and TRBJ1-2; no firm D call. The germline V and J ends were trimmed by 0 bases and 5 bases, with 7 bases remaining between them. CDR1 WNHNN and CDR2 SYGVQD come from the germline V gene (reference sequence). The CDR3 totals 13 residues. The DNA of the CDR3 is TGCGCCAGCAGTGAGTCAGGAGGGTATGGCTACACCTTC. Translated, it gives CASSESGGYGYTF.

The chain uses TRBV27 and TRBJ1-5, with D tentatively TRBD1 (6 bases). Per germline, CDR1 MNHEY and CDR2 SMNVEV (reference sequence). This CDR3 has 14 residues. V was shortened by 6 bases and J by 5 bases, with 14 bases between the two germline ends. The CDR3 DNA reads TGTGCCAGCAGAGCCGGGACACCGTATCAGCCCCAGCATTTT. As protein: CASRAGTPYQPQHF.

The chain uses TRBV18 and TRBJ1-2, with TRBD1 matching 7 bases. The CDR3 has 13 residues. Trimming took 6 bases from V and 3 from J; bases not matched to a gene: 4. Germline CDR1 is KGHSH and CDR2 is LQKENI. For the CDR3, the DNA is TGTGCCAGCTCCGGACAGGCCTACTATGGCTACACCTTC. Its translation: CASSGQAYYGYTF.

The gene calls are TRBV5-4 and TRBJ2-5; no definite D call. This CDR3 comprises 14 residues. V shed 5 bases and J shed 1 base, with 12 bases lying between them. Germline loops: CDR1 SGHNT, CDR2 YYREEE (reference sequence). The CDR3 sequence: CASSYYSPQETQYF. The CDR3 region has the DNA TGTGCCAGCAGTTACTACTCACCCCAAGAGACCCAGTACTTC.

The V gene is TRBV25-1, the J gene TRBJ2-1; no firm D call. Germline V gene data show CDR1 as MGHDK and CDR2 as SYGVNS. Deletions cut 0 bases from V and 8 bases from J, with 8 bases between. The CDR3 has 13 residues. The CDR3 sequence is CASSEYFRDEQFF. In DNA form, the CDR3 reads TGTGCCAGCAGTGAATATTTCCGGGATGAGCAGTTCTTC. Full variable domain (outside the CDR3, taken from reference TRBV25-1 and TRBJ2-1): EADIYQTPRYLVIGTGKKITLECSQTMGHDKMYWYQQDPGMELHLIHYSYGVNSTEKGDLSSESTVSRIRTEHFPLTLESARPSHTSQYLCASSEYFRDEQFFGPGTRLTVL.

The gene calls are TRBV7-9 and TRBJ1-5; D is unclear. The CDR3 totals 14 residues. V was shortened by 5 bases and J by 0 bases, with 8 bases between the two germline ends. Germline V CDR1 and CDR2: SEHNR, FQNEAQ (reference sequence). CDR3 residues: CASSQGGSNQPQHF. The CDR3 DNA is TGTGCCAGCAGCCAAGGAGGTAGCAATCAGCCCCAGCATTTT.

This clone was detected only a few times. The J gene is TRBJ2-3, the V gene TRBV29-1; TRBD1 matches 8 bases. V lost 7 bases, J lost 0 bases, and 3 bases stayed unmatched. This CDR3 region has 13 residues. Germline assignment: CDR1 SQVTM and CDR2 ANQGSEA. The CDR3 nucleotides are TGCAGCGGGACAGGGCTTAGCACAGATACGCAGTATTTT. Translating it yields CSGTGLSTDTQYF.

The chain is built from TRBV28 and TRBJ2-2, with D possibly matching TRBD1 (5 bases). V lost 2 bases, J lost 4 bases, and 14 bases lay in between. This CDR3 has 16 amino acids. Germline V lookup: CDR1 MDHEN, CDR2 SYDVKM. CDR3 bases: TGTGCCAGCAGTTTAAATCAGGGCCTCGGCACCGGGGAGCTGTTTTTT. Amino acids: CASSLNQGLGTGELFF.

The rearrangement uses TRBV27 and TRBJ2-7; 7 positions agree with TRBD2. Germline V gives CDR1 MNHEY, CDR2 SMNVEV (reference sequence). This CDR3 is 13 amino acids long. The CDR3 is CVEGAGVNYEQYF. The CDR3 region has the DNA TGTGTAGAGGGCGCGGGAGTAAACTACGAGCAGTACTTC.

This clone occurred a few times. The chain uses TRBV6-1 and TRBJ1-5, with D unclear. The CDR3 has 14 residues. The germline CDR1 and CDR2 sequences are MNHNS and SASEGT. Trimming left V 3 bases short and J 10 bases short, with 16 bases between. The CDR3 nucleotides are TGTGCCAGCAGTGATGCGTTCCGGAGCGGCCCCCAGCATTTT. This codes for CASSDAFRSGPQHF.

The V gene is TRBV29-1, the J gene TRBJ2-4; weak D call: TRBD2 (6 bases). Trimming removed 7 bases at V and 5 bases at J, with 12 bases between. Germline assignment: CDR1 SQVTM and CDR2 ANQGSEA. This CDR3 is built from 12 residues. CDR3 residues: CSAAGGENIQYF. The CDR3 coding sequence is TGCAGCGCCGCGGGCGGGGAAAACATTCAGTACTTC.

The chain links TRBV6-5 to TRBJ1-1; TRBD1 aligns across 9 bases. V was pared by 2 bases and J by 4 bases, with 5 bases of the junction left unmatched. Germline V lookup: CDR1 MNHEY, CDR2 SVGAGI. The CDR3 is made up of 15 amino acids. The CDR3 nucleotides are TGTGCCAGCAGTTACGCGGGACAGGGAGGCACTGAAGCTTTCTTT. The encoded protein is CASSYAGQGGTEAFF.

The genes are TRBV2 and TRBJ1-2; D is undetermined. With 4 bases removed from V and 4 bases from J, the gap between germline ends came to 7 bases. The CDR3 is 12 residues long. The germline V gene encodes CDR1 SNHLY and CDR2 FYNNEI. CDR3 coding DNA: TGTGCCAGCAGTGGTAATGTCTATGGCTACACCTTC. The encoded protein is CASSGNVYGYTF.

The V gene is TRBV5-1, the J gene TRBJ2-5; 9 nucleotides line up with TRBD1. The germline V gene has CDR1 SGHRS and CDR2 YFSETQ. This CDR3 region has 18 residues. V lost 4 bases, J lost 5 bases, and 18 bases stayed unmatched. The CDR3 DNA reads TGCGCCAGCAGCGTTAGGGGACAGGGTCCCCTGGTCCCGGAGACCCAGTACTTC. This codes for CASSVRGQGPLVPETQYF.

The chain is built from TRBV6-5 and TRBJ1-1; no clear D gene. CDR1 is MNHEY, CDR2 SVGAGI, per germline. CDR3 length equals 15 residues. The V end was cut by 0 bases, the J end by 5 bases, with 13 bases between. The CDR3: CASSYSQAGRTEAFF. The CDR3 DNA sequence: TGTGCCAGCAGTTACTCCCAGGCGGGGAGGACTGAAGCTTTCTTT.

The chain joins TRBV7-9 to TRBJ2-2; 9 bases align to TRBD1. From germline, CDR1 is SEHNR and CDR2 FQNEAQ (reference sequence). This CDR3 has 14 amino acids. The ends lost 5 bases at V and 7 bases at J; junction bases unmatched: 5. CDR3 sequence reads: CASSERTGVGELFF. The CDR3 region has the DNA TGTGCCAGCAGCGAGCGGACAGGGGTCGGGGAGCTGTTTTTT.

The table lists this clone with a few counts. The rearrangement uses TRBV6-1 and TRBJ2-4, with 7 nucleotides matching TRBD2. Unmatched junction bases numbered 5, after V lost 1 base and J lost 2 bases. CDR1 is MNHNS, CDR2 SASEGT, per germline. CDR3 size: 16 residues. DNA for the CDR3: TGTGCCAGCAGTGAAGGGGGAGGGAGGTCCAAAAACATTCAGTACTTC. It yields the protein CASSEGGGRSKNIQYF.

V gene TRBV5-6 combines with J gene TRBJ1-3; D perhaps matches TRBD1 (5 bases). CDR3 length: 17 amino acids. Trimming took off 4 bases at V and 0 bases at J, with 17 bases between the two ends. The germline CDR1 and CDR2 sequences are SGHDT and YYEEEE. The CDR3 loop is CASSPPGGILSGNTIYF. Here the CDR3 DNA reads TGTGCCAGCAGCCCCCCGGGGGGTATCCTCTCTGGAAACACCATATATTTT.

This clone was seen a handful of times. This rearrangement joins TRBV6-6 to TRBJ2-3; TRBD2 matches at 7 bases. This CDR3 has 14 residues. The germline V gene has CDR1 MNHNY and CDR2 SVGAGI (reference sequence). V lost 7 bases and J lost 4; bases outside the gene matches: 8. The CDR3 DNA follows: TGTGCCAGCAAGGAGGGAGGGAGCGCAGATACGCAGTATTTT. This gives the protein CASKEGGSADTQYF.

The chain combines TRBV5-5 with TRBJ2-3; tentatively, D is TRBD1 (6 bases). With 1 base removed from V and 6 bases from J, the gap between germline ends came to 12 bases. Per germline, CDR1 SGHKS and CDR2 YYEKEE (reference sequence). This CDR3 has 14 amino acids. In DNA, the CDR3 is TGTGCCAGCAGCTTGTTACAGGGTTTCGATACGCAGTATTTT. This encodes CASSLLQGFDTQYF.

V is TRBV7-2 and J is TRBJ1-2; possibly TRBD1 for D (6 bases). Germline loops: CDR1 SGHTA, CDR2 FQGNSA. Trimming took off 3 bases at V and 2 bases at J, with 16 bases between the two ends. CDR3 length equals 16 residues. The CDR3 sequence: CASSFGQPIINYGYTF. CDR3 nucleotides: TGTGCCAGCAGCTTCGGACAGCCTATTATCAACTATGGCTACACCTTC.

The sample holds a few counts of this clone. CDR3 amino acids: CASGSRGAQETQYF. The CDR3 DNA reads as TGCGCCAGCGGTTCACGGGGGGCCCAAGAGACCCAGTACTTC. This chain uses TRBV5-1 with TRBJ2-5; the D gene is possibly TRBD2 (7 bases). The CDR3 loop spans 14 amino acids. V dropped 7 bases and J dropped 1 base, with 14 bases sitting between them. CDR1 and CDR2 from the germline V gene are SGHRS and YFSETQ.

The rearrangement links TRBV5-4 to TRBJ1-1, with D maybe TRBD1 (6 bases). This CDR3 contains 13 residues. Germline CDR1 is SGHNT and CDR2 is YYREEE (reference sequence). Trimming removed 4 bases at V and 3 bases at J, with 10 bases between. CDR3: CASSPGTHTEAFF. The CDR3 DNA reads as TGTGCCAGCAGCCCGGGGACACACACTGAAGCTTTCTTT.

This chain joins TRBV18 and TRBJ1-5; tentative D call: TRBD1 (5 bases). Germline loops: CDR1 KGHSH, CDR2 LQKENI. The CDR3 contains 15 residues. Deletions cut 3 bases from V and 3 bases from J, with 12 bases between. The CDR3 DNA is TGTGCCAGCTCACCCAAGGGGCAGACCAATCAGCCCCAGCATTTT. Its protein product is CASSPKGQTNQPQHF.

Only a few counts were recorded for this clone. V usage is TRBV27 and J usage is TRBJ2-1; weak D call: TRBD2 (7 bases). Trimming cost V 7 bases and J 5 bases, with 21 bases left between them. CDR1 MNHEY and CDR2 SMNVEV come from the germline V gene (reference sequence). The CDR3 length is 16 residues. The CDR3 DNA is TGTGCCAGCACCGATGTCGGGGGGCGAATGAACAATGAGCAGTTCTTC. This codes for CASTDVGGRMNNEQFF.

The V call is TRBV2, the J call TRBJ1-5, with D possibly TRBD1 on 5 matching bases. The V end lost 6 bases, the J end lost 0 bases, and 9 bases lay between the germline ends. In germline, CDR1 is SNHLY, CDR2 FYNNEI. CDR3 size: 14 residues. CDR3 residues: CASRDTYSNQPQHF. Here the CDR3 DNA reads TGTGCCAGCAGGGACACTTATAGCAATCAGCCCCAGCATTTT.

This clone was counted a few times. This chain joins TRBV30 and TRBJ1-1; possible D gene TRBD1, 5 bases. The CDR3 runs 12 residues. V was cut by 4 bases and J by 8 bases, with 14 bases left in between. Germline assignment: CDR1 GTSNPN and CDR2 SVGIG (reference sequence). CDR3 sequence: CAWIAGVREAFF. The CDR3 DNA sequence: TGTGCCTGGATAGCGGGGGTTCGAGAAGCTTTCTTT.

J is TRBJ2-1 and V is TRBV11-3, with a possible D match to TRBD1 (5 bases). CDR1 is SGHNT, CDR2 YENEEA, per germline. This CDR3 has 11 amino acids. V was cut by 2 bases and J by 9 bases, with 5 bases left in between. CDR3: CASSLQGEQFF. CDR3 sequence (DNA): TGTGCCAGCAGCTTACAGGGTGAGCAGTTCTTC.